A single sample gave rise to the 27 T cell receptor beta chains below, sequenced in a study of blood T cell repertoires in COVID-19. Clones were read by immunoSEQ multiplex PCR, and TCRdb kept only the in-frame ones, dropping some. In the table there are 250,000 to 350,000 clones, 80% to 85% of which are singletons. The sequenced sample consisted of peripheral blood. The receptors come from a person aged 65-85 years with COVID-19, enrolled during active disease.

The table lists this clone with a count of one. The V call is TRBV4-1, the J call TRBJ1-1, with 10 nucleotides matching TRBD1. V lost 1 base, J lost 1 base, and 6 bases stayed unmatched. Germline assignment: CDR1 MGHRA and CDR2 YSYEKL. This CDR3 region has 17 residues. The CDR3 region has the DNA TGCGCCAGCAGCCAAGGTTTGACAGGGGGCTGGAACACTGAAGCTTTCTTT. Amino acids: CASSQGLTGGWNTEAFF.

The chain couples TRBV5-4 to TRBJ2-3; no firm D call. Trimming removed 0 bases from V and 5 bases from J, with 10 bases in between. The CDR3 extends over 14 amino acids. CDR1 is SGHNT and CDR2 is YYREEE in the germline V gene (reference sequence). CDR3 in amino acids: CASSLGGVGDTQYF. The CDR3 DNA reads TGTGCCAGCAGCTTGGGAGGAGTGGGAGATACGCAGTATTTT. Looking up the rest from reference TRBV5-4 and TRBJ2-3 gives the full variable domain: ETGVTQSPTHLIKTRGQQVTLRCSSQSGHNTVSWYQQALGQGPQFIFQYYREEENGRGNFPPRFSGLQFPNYSSELNVNALELDDSALYLCASSLGGVGDTQYFGPGTRLTVL.

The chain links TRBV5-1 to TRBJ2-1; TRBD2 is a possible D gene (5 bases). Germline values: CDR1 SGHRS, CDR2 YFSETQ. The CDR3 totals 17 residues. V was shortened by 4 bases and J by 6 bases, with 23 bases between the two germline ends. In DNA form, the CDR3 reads TGCGCCAGCAGCCCTGCGAGGTTGGACTTTTCATCCAATGAGCAGTTCTTC. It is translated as CASSPARLDFSSNEQFF.

The CDR3 DNA follows: TGTGCCAGTATGGATTACGGGGGTTACACAGATACGCAGTATTTT. As protein: CASMDYGGYTDTQYF. The chain couples TRBV19 to TRBJ2-3; tentatively, D is TRBD2 (6 bases). V lost 7 bases, J lost 2 bases, and 16 bases lay in between. The CDR3 consists of 15 residues. CDR1 LNHDA and CDR2 SQIVND come from the germline V gene (reference sequence).

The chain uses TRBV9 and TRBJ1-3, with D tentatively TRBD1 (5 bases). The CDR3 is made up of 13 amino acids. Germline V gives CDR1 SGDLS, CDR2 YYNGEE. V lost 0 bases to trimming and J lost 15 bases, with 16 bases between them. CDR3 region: CASSVESQGGRYF. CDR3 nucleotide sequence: TGTGCCAGCAGCGTAGAGAGTCAGGGCGGCCGATATTTT.

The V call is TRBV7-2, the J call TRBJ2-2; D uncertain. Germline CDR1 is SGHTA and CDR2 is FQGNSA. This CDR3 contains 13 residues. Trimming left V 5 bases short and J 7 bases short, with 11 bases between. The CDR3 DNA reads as TGTGCCAGCAGCGCCCAACCGGGCGGGGAGCTGTTTTTT. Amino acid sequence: CASSAQPGGELFF.

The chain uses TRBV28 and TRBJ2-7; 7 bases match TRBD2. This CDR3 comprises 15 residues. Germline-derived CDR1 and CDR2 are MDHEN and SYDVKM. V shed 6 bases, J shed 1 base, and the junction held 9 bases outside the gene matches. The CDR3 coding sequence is TGTGCCAGCAGGATGAGGGGTAGCGGGTCCTACGAGCAGTACTTC. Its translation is CASRMRGSGSYEQYF. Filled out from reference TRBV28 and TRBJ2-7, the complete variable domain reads DVKVTQSSRYLVKRTGEKVFLECVQDMDHENMFWYRQDPGLGLRLIYFSYDVKMKEKGDIPEGYSVSREKKERFSLILESASTNQTSMYLCASRMRGSGSYEQYFGPGTRLTVT.

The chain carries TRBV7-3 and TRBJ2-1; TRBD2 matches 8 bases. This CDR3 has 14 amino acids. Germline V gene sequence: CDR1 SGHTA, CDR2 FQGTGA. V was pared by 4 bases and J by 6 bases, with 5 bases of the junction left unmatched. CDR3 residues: CASSSRTSSNEQFF. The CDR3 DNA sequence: TGTGCCAGCAGCTCTCGGACTAGCTCCAATGAGCAGTTCTTC.

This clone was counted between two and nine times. CDR3 region: CATSGGGPAFF. The CDR3 DNA is TGTGCCACCAGCGGGGGGGGTCCGGCTTTCTTT. This sequence joins TRBV24-1 and TRBJ1-1, with D tentatively TRBD1 (5 bases). This CDR3 has 11 amino acids. V lost 7 bases and J 11 bases, leaving 13 bases between the germline ends. In germline, CDR1 is KGHDR, CDR2 SFDVKD.

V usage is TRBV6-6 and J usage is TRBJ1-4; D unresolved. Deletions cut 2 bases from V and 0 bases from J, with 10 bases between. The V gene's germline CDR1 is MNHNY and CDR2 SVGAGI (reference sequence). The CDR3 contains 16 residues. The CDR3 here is CASSYAEVSTNEKLFF. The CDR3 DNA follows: TGTGCCAGCAGTTACGCGGAGGTGTCAACTAATGAAAAACTGTTTTTT.

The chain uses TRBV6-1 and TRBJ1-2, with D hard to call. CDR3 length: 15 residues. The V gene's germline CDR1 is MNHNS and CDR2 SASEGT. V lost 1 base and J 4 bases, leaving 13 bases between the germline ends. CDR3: CASSEGREKRYGYTF. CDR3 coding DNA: TGTGCCAGCAGTGAAGGGCGAGAAAAGCGCTATGGCTACACCTTC.

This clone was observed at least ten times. This CDR3 reads CASNTGFSSNTEAFF. DNA for the CDR3: TGTGCCAGCAATACAGGTTTTTCGTCGAACACTGAAGCTTTCTTT. The J gene is TRBJ1-1, the V gene TRBV27, with D possibly matching TRBD1 (5 bases). Trimming left V 7 bases short and J 1 base short, with 16 bases between. The CDR3 runs to 15 residues. CDR1 MNHEY and CDR2 SMNVEV come from the germline V gene (reference sequence).

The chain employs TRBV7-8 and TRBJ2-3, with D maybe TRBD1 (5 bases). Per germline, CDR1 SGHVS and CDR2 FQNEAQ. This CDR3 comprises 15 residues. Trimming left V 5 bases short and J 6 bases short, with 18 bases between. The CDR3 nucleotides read TGTGCCAGCAGCCTCTCAACAGGATTTACGGATACGCAGTATTTT. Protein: CASSLSTGFTDTQYF.

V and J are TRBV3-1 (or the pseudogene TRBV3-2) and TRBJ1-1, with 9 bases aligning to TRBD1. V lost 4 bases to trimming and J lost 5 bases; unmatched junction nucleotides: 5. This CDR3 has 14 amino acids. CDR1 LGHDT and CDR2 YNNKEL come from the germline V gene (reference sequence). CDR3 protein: CASSPGQGTTEAFF. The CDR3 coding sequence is TGTGCCAGCAGCCCAGGACAGGGGACGACTGAAGCTTTCTTT.

The DNA of the CDR3 is TGTGCCAGCTCGCGGACAGATTTGAACACTGAAGCTTTCTTT. This encodes CASSRTDLNTEAFF. The chain uses TRBV18 and TRBJ1-1, with D perhaps TRBD1 (6 bases). The CDR3 consists of 14 residues. In germline, CDR1 is KGHSH, CDR2 LQKENI. The ends were cut back, 6 bases at V and 0 bases at J, with 11 bases in the middle.

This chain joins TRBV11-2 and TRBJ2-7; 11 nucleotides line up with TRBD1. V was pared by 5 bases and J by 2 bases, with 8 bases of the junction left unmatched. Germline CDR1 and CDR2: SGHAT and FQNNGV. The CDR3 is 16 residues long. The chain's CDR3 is CASSPLGTGGTYEQYF. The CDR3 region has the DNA TGTGCCAGCAGCCCCTTGGGGACAGGGGGAACCTACGAGCAGTACTTC.

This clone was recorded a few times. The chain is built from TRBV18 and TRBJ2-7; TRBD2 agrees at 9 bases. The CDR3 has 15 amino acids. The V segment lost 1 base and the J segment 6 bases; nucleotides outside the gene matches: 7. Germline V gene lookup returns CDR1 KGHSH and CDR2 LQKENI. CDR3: CASSPQGLATGEQYF. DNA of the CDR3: TGTGCCAGCTCACCACAGGGACTAGCCACAGGCGAGCAGTACTTC.

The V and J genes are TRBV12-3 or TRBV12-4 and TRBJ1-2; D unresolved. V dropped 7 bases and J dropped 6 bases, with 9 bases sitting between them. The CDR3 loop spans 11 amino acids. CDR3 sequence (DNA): TGTGCCAGCACAAGAGTACATGGCTACACCTTC. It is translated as CASTRVHGYTF.

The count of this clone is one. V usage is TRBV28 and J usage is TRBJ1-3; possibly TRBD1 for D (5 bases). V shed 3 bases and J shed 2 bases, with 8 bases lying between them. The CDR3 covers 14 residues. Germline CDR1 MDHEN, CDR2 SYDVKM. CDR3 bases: TGTGCCAGCAGTTTGGTCAGGGCTGGAAACACCATATATTTT. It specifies CASSLVRAGNTIYF.

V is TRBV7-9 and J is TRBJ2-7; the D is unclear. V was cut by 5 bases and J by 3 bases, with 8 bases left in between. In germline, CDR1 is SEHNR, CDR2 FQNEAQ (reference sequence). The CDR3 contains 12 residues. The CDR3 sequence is CASSQSNYEQYF. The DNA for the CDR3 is TGTGCCAGCAGCCAATCCAACTACGAGCAGTACTTC.

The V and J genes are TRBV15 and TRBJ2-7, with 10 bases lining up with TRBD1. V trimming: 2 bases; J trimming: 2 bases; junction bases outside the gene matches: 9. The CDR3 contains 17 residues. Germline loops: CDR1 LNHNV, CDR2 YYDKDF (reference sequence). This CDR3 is CATSRPGQGFLAYEQYF. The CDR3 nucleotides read TGTGCCACCAGCAGACCGGGACAGGGGTTTCTAGCCTACGAGCAGTACTTC.

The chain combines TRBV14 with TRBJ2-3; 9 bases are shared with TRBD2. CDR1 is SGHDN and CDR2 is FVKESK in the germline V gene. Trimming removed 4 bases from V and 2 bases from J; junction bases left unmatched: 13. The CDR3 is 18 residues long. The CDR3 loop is CASSRTGLGLANTDTQYF. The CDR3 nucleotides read TGTGCCAGCAGCCGAACTGGGCTCGGACTAGCGAACACAGATACGCAGTATTTT. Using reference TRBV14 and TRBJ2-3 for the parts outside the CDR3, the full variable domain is EAGVTQFPSHSVIEKGQTVTLRCDPISGHDNLYWYRRVMGKEIKFLLHFVKESKQDESGMPNNRFLAERTGGTYSTLKVQPAELEDSGVYFCASSRTGLGLANTDTQYFGPGTRLTVL.

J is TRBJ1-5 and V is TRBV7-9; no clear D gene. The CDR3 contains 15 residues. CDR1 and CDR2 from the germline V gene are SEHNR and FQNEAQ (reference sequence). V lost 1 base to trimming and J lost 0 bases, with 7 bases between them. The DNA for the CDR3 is TGTGCCAGCAGCTTAGGAGGCCCTAGCAATCAGCCCCAGCATTTT. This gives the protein CASSLGGPSNQPQHF.

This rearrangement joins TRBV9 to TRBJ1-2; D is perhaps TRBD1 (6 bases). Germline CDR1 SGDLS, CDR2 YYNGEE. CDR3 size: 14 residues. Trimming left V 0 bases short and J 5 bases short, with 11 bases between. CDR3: CASSVGHREYGYTF. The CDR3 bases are TGTGCCAGCAGCGTAGGGCACAGGGAATATGGCTACACCTTC.

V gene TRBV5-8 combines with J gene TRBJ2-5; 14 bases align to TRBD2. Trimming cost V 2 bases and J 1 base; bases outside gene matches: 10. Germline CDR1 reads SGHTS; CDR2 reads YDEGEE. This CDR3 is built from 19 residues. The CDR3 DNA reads TGTGCCAGCAGCTTTCGACTAGCGGGGGGGATTTCACCCCAAGAGACCCAGTACTTC. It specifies CASSFRLAGGISPQETQYF.

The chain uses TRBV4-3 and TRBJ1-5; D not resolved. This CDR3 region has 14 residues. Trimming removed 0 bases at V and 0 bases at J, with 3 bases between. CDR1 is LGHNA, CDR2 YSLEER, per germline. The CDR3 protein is CASSQDSSNQPQHF. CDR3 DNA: TGCGCCAGCAGCCAAGATAGTAGCAATCAGCCCCAGCATTTT.

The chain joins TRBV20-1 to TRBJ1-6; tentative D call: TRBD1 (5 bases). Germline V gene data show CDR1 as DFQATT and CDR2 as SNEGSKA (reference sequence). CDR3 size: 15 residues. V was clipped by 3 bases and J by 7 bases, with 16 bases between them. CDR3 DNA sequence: TGCAGTGCTAGTGGGGCAGCCCCTCGGAATTCACCCCTCCACTTT. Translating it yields CSASGAAPRNSPLHF.